These 15 T cell receptor beta chains share one sample of origin, sequenced in a study of beta chain features in type 1 diabetes. What these receptors recognize is not known. The study's findings and limits: Researchers report that Type 1 diabetes patients had moderately but significantly shorter TCRB CDR3s across all four CD4+ subsets.

Expressed TCRB transcripts were sequenced after all isolated RNA was converted to cDNA. Using immunoSEQ multiplex PCR, the repertoire was profiled, and TCRdb retains in-frame clones only, with some absent. The sample includes around 130,000 clones, roughly 10% of them seen just once. Sequences were obtained from central memory CD4+ T cells from blood. These TCRs come from a man in his thirties or forties with type 1 diabetes.

The chain couples TRBV11-2 to TRBJ2-3; D perhaps matches TRBD2 (6 bases). V was trimmed by 4 bases and J by 6 bases, leaving 14 bases between them. Germline values: CDR1 SGHAT, CDR2 FQNNGV. This CDR3 spans 14 amino acids. The CDR3 DNA sequence: TGTGCCAGCAGCTCACTGGGCGGAGGGGATACGCAGTATTTT. This sequence encodes CASSSLGGGDTQYF.

This clone was counted a few times. The J gene is TRBJ1-1, the V gene TRBV7-9; 10 positions match TRBD1. The V gene end was trimmed by 1 base and the J gene end by 9 bases; junction bases not matched to a gene: 11. CDR3 length: 16 amino acids. CDR1 and CDR2 (germline): SEHNR, FQNEAQ (reference sequence). This chain's CDR3 is CASSLGDRGSRDQAFF. CDR3 coding DNA: TGTGCCAGCAGCTTAGGGGACAGGGGTTCCCGGGACCAAGCTTTCTTT.

This clone appeared a few times. The chain is built from TRBV5-4 and TRBJ1-2; TRBD1 matches 8 bases. CDR1 is SGHNT, CDR2 YYREEE, per germline (reference sequence). V dropped 4 bases and J dropped 10; count of bases not matched to a gene: 6. This CDR3 comprises 12 residues. DNA of the CDR3: TGTGCCAGCAGCCAGGACAGGGTCGACTACACCTTC. This encodes CASSQDRVDYTF.

The table lists this clone with a few counts. The gene calls are TRBV29-1 and TRBJ1-1; tentatively, D is TRBD1 (5 bases). V dropped 7 bases and J dropped 0 bases, with 12 bases sitting between them. Germline values: CDR1 SQVTM, CDR2 ANQGSEA. The CDR3 runs to 13 residues. CDR3 sequence reads: CSAGGVLNTEAFF. CDR3 coding DNA: TGCAGCGCTGGAGGGGTTTTGAACACTGAAGCTTTCTTT.

The chain carries TRBV7-9 and TRBJ1-1, with D perhaps matching TRBD1 (5 bases). The CDR3 totals 14 residues. Looked up from germline, CDR1 is SEHNR and CDR2 is FQNEAQ (reference sequence). The V end lost 2 bases, the J end lost 3 bases, and 10 bases lay between the germline ends. The CDR3 DNA sequence: TGTGCCAGCAGCTTAAACCTCAGGGACACTGAAGCTTTCTTT. Translating it yields CASSLNLRDTEAFF.

V gene TRBV25-1 combines with J gene TRBJ2-3, with D possibly TRBD1 on 6 matching bases. The CDR3 length is 15 residues. V was pared by 3 bases and J by 4 bases, with 14 bases between. CDR1 is MGHDK and CDR2 is SYGVNS in the germline V gene. This CDR3 reads CASSDKQGTADTQYF. DNA of the CDR3: TGTGCCAGCAGTGACAAACAGGGTACCGCAGATACGCAGTATTTT.

The chain carries TRBV5-1 and TRBJ2-7; TRBD2 might be the D (6 bases). In germline, CDR1 is SGHRS, CDR2 YFSETQ. Trimming removed 0 bases at V and 3 bases at J, with 13 bases between. The CDR3 loop spans 15 amino acids. CDR3 sequence reads: CASSLGGTHVYEQYF. CDR3 DNA sequence: TGCGCCAGCAGCTTGGGAGGGACTCACGTCTACGAGCAGTACTTC. The variable domain in full, with the rest retrieved from reference TRBV5-1 and TRBJ2-7, is KAGVTQTPRYLIKTRGQQVTLSCSPISGHRSVSWYQQTPGQGLQFLFEYFSETQRNKGNFPGRFSGRQFSNSRSEMNVSTLELGDSALYLCASSLGGTHVYEQYFGPGTRLTVT.

This clone occurred a few times. This rearrangement joins TRBV5-1 to TRBJ2-2, with TRBD1 matching 9 bases. Germline V gene data show CDR1 as SGHRS and CDR2 as YFSETQ. V shed 0 bases and J 6 bases; nucleotides not matched to a gene: 6. The CDR3 has 16 amino acids. CDR3 bases: TGCGCCAGCAGCTTGGTGGCAGGACAGGGGTCCGGGGAGCTGTTTTTT. This sequence encodes CASSLVAGQGSGELFF.

This chain connects TRBV4-1 to TRBJ2-7; 10 bases are shared with TRBD2. The CDR3 is made up of 15 amino acids. From germline, CDR1 is MGHRA and CDR2 YSYEKL. V lost 0 bases and J lost 4; bases outside the gene matches: 3. CDR3: CASSQDSGGTYEQYF. The CDR3 DNA reads TGCGCCAGCAGCCAAGATAGCGGGGGGACGTACGAGCAGTACTTC.

This clone turned up a few times. V and J are TRBV11-2 and TRBJ1-2; TRBD1 matches at 8 bases. The junction had 9 bases not matched to a gene; V was cut back by 5 bases and J by 4 bases. This CDR3 is 15 amino acids long. Germline CDR1 and CDR2: SGHAT and FQNNGV. DNA of the CDR3: TGTGCCAGCAGCGCTTACAGCGACAGGGGCTATGGCTACACCTTC. Amino acid sequence: CASSAYSDRGYGYTF. The variable domain in full, with the rest retrieved from reference TRBV11-2 and TRBJ1-2, is EAGVAQSPRYKIIEKRQSVAFWCNPISGHATLYWYQQILGQGPKLLIQFQNNGVVDDSQLPKDRFSAERLKGVDSTLKIQPAKLEDSAVYLCASSAYSDRGYGYTFGSGTRLTVV.

The rearrangement joins TRBV28 to TRBJ1-1, with D possibly being TRBD1 (6 bases). Between the trimmed V and J ends, which lost 5 bases and 0 bases, there was a span of 13 bases. The CDR3 contains 15 residues. Germline CDR1 and CDR2: MDHEN and SYDVKM. The CDR3 loop reads CASSPRQALNTEAFF. The DNA for the CDR3 is TGTGCCAGCAGTCCTCGACAGGCTTTGAACACTGAAGCTTTCTTT.

A few counts support this clone. This sequence joins TRBV29-1 and TRBJ2-3; D might be TRBD2 (7 bases). Trimming took 7 bases from V and 4 from J, leaving 21 bases between them. Germline CDR1 is SQVTM and CDR2 is ANQGSEA. This CDR3 has 15 amino acids. This chain's CDR3 is CSGQGSSGGADTQYF. CDR3 nucleotide sequence: TGCAGCGGCCAAGGGTCGTCGGGGGGCGCAGATACGCAGTATTTT.

This clone was picked up many times. The chain couples TRBV27 to TRBJ2-2; D perhaps matches TRBD2 (5 bases). Germline values: CDR1 MNHEY, CDR2 SMNVEV (reference sequence). The CDR3 is 15 residues long. V was cut by 5 bases and J by 1 base, with 11 bases left in between. The CDR3 protein is CASSAGLLNTGELFF. The CDR3 nucleotides are TGTGCCAGCAGTGCCGGACTTTTGAACACCGGGGAGCTGTTTTTT.

This clone has a single count. The chain joins TRBV7-2 to TRBJ1-2; possible D gene TRBD1, 6 bases. The CDR3 runs to 12 residues. CDR1 SGHTA and CDR2 FQGNSA come from the germline V gene. V shed 8 bases and J shed 4 bases, with 11 bases lying between them. DNA of the CDR3: TGTGCCAGCGGGGGACAAAGCTATGGCTACACCTTC. It specifies CASGGQSYGYTF.

V gene TRBV7-2 combines with J gene TRBJ1-1, with D uncertain. Looked up from germline, CDR1 is SGHTA and CDR2 is FQGNSA. V lost 1 base and J lost 10, with 10 bases in between. This CDR3 contains 12 residues. The CDR3 sequence: CASSLETAGAFF. CDR3 nucleotide sequence: TGTGCCAGCAGCTTAGAGACGGCGGGAGCTTTCTTT.